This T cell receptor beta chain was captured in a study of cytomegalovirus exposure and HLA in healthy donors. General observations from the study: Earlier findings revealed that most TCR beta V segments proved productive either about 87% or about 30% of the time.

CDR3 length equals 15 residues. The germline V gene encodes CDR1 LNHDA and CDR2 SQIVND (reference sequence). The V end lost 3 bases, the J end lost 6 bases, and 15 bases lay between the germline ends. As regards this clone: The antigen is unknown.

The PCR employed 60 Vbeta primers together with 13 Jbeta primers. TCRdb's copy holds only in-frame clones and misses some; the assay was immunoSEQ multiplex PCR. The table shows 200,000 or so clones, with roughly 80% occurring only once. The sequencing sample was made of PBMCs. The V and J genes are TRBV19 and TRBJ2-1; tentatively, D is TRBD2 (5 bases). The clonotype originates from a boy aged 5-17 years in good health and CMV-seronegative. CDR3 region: CASSIVERHGNEQFF. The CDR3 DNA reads TGTGCCAGTAGTATCGTCGAGCGGCACGGCAATGAGCAGTTCTTC.